The T cell receptor beta chain described here comes from a study of blood T cell repertoires in COVID-19 (dated by TCRdb to the early 2020s). For the wider study: Samples from collaborators originated in the United States, Italy and Spain and spanned both the acute and convalescent phases of COVID-19. The prospective study material was composed of cDNA or gDNA derived from T cells, B-cell-depleted T cells, or PBMCs. Subjects who had been exposed to COVID-19, were actively infected with it, or had recovered from it provided the deeply sampled blood TCRbeta repertoires that made up the dataset. The repertoires were made available in a free public database intended to serve as a resource for research on the immune response to SARS-CoV-2. Samples were obtained from the ongoing ImmuneRACE study (first 160 participants) and from 1,000 to 1,500 subjects provided by 6 global collaborators. The sample metadata nearly always contained a de-identified subject ID, COVID-19 status, age in years and sex. HLA class I and class II types, where available, came from metadata supplied by the sample provider rather than from assay-based typing. General study outcomes and caveats: How much clinical and demographic metadata was included differed by source and by participant, and the metadata was provided uncurated.

For CDR1 and CDR2, the germline V gene lists SGHRS and YFSETQ. The CDR3 covers 14 residues, taking in both the cysteine and the phenylalanine. The sequence is cut down to CDR3 DNA, 42 bases in frame from base 1. The V end loses 2 bases and the J end loses 4 bases, and a stretch of 12 bases separates them. Enrolling through a virtual design, the prospective study's participants ranged in age from roughly 18 to 95 years and lived across approximately 25 United States geographic areas. In the prospective study, cohorts were assigned on the basis of participant-reported clinical history obtained from a screening survey and a study questionnaire. For ImmuneRACE Cohort 3, a participant was defined as recovered based on two consecutive negative NP/OP PCR tests, clearance by a healthcare professional, or resolution of symptoms. In the prospective study, mobile phlebotomists collected whole blood, serum and a nasopharyngeal or oropharyngeal swab from each participant. Additional blood draws and questionnaires over an approximately 2-month period could optionally be provided by prospective study participants. Blood samples from the prospective study were shipped frozen or at room temperature prior to DNA extraction.

Notes on this clone: Its specific antigen is unknown. Base qualities were left out, and no much larger clone turns up one base away.

TCRbeta CDR3 regions were amplified from genomic DNA by means of the immunoSEQ Assay, a bias-controlled multiplex PCR. In the source study's methods: The number of nucleated cells in each sample was estimated from the amplification of reference gene primers within the assay. To quantify the absolute abundance of each unique TCRbeta CDR3 rearrangement, sequence reads were collapsed and filtered. Productive Simpson clonality was computed per sample as the square root of Simpson's diversity index over productive rearrangements. What TCRdb holds here is the immuneACCESS table cut down to in-frame rearrangements. Part of the clones is not present; checked against another copy, under half of the missing clones reflect an unresolved V gene, and the others are unexplained. Clone size and the V and J calls come from that table; the DNA yielded D and trimming. The sample profile shows about 170,000 clones; less than 85% of them were found once. The ten largest make up roughly 12% of the sample.

Source material: PBMCs or T cells enriched from blood (not recorded which). The chain is made from TRBV5-1 and TRBJ2-5; the D gene cannot be resolved reliably. The clonotype comes from a man aged 50-60 years who had recovered from COVID-19. CDR3 protein: CASSFERGVETQYF. DNA sequence: TGCGCCAGCAGCTTCGAGCGCGGCGTAGAGACCCAGTACTTC. Joined to the reference TRBV5-1 and TRBJ2-5 proteins, this CDR3 gives the full variable domain: KAGVTQTPRYLIKTRGQQVTLSCSPISGHRSVSWYQQTPGQGLQFLFEYFSETQRNKGNFPGRFSGRQFSNSRSEMNVSTLELGDSALYLCASSFERGVETQYFGPGTRLLVL.